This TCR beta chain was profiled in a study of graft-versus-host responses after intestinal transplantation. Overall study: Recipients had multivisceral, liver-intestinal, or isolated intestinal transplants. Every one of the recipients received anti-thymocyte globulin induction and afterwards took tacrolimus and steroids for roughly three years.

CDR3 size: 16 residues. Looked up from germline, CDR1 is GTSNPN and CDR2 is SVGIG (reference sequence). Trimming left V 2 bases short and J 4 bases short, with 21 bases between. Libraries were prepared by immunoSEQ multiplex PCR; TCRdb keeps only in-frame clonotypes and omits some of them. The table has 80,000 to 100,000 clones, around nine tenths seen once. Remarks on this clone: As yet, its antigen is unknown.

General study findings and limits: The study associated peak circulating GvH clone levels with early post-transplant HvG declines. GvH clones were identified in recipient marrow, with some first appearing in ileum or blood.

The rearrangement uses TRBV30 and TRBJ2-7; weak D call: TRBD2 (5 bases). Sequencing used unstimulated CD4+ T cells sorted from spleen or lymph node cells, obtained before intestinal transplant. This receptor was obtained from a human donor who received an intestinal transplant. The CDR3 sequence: CAWSPHPALAVYEQYF. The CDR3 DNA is TGTGCCTGGAGTCCCCATCCCGCCCTAGCTGTGTACGAGCAGTACTTC.